The rows below give T cell receptor beta chains drawn from one sample of a study of tumor-infiltrating lymphocytes in primary liver carcinoma. TCRdb independently ran MiXCR on the multiplex PCR reads; one entry per CDR3 protein. The repertoire has approximately 100,000 distinct CDR3 sequences, approximately 70% of them found once; the top ten carry 9.5% to 15%. Sequenced sample: liver tumor tissue from sampling region 2. These receptors were taken from a woman in her sixties or seventies with primary liver carcinoma and hepatitis B virus infection. Both conserved end residues are part of each CDR3. A D gene is named only where the DNA matches it firmly. Clone size is shown for a subset of rows, as once, few, many or a class of expanded clone.

TRBV4-1	.	TRBJ2-7	TRBD1	TGCGCCAGCACACAAGAACAGGGGGTCTTATCCTACGAGCAGTACTTC	CASTQEQGVLSYEQYF
TRBV12-3/TRBV12-4	many	TRBJ1-6	.	TGTGCCAGCAGTTTGTCCGGTTCACCCCTCCACTTT	CASSLSGSPLHF
TRBV5-4	.	TRBJ2-7	.	TGTGCCAACAGCCCCGGGGGTTCGGGATTAAACGAGCAGTACTTC	CANSPGGSGLNEQYF
TRBV12-3/TRBV12-4	.	TRBJ2-1	TRBD2	TGTGCCAGTAGTATCGGGGATGGACTAGCATCTGAGCAGTTCTTC	CASSIGDGLASEQFF
TRBV7-9	many	TRBJ2-3	.	TGTGCCAGCACCGACCGAGGGACTACAGATACGCAGTATTTT	CASTDRGTTDTQYF
TRBV7-9	.	TRBJ2-5	.	TGTGCCAGCAGCCCCCATGAGGGAGTGCAGGCCCAGTACTTC	CASSPHEGVQAQYF
TRBV7-9	few	TRBJ2-7	.	TGTGCCAGCAGCCCTGGGGGGGCAGGGCGCATCTACGAGCAGTACTTC	CASSPGGAGRIYEQYF
TRBV21-1	.	TRBJ2-3	.	TGTGCCAGCAGCGAAGGCCTACTAGCGGGAGGTGGGAGTGGCACACATACGCAATATTTT	CASSEGLLAGGGSGTHTQYF
TRBV28	.	TRBJ2-5	.	TGTGCCAGCAGGAAGTGGGACTCGGAGACCCAGTACTTC	CASRKWDSETQYF
TRBV11-2	.	TRBJ2-5	.	TGTGCCATCAGCCTATTCTCAGCCTGGGGTTTCCAAGAGACCCAGTACTTC	CAISLFSAWGFQETQYF
TRBV29-1	.	TRBJ2-7	.	TGCAGCGTTTCAGACGGGAGAGGCTCCTACGAGCAGTACTTC	CSVSDGRGSYEQYF
TRBV29-1	many	TRBJ2-3	TRBD1	TGCAGCGTCCCCCTGCGACAGGGGGACACAGATACGCAGTATTTT	CSVPLRQGDTDTQYF
TRBV6-1	many	TRBJ1-5	.	TGTGCCAGCCGGCAAAGCAATCAGCCCCAGCATTTT	CASRQSNQPQHF
TRBV6-6	.	TRBJ2-3	TRBD2	TGTGCCAGCGGTTACTCTGGCAGGGAGGGAAATCAGCCCCAGTATTTT	CASGYSGREGNQPQYF
TRBV10-3	.	TRBJ2-1	.	TGTGCCATCAGTGGGGCTAACGGGCTCTCCTACAATGAGCAATTCTTC	CAISGANGLSYNEQFF
TRBV28	.	TRBJ2-3	.	TGTGCCAGCAGGCCCACAGATACGCAGTATTTT	CASRPTDTQYF
TRBV29-1	.	TRBJ2-5	.	TGCAGCCTTGATATAGGGGAAGAGACCCAGTACTTC	CSLDIGEETQYF
TRBV29-1	.	TRBJ2-1	.	TGCAGCGTTGTCGGAGGGAGAGGGACCAATGAGGAGTTCTTC	CSVVGGRGTNEEFF
TRBV12-3/TRBV12-4	once	TRBJ2-7	TRBD2	TGTGCCAGCAACCCCCCAGGCGGGAGGGGGAAGTACGAGCAGTACTTC	CASNPPGGRGKYEQYF
TRBV4-1	many	TRBJ2-5	TRBD2	TGCGCCAGCAGCCCGGGACTAGCGGGAGGCGAGACCCAGTACTTC	CASSPGLAGGETQYF
TRBV29-1	.	TRBJ1-6	.	TGCAACGCCGGACATGGTGGGGATTCACCCCTCCACTTT	CNAGHGGDSPLHF
TRBV6-5	many	TRBJ2-5	.	TGTGCCAGCAGGGATACTAGACGTCAAGAGACCCAGTACTTC	CASRDTRRQETQYF
TRBV6-1	many	TRBJ1-5	.	TGTGCCAGCAGTGAACCTCAGCCCCAGCATTTT	CASSEPQPQHF
TRBV12-3/TRBV12-4	.	TRBJ2-5	TRBD2	TGTGCCAGCACTCGACGGGAGGGCCGGGGAGCCCTGTACTTC	CASTRREGRGALYF
TRBV11-2	once	TRBJ2-7	.	TGTGCCAGCGGCACCTCAGGGGGGGGTTACAATCAGTACTTC	CASGTSGGGYNQYF
TRBV28	.	TRBJ1-5	TRBD1	TGTGCCAGCAGTACGCGGCAGGGGGACAATCAGCCCGAGCATTTT	CASSTRQGDNQPEHF
TRBV6-5	.	TRBJ2-6	.	TGTGCCGGCAGTAAACAGGGCCCTGGGGCCAACGCCCTGACTTTC	CAGSKQGPGANALTF
TRBV18	once	TRBJ2-5	TRBD1	TGTGCCAGCTCACCGCGGACAGGAACAGCTCAAGAGACCCAGTACTTC	CASSPRTGTAQETQYF
TRBV6-5	.	TRBJ2-3	TRBD2	TGTGTCAGCAGTTGCCAGCCTGGACTAGCGGGAGCCGTAGATACGCAGTATTTT	CVSSCQPGLAGAVDTQYF
TRBV12-3/TRBV12-4	.	TRBJ2-7	.	TGTGTCAGCACCAGCGACGCCGGCCCCTACGAGCAGCACTTC	CVSTSDAGPYEQHF
TRBV30	.	TRBJ2-5	.	TGTGCCTGGAGTATACACGTGGGAGAGACCCAGTACTTC	CAWSIHVGETQYF
TRBV12-3/TRBV12-4	medium-sized	TRBJ1-2	.	TGTGCCAGCAGTTTTGGCCAAGCGCGGACCTTC	CASSFGQARTF
TRBV5-1	.	TRBJ2-5	.	TGCGCCAGCAGCTTACGGGACCAAGAGACCCTGTACTTC	CASSLRDQETLYF
TRBV11-2	medium-sized	TRBJ1-2	TRBD1	TGTGCCAGCAGCTTAGATCAAGGGACAGAGTACACCTTC	CASSLDQGTEYTF
TRBV10-1	.	TRBJ2-1	TRBD2	TGCGCCACCAGTGAGTCGACTAGCGTGTACAATGAGCAGTTCTTC	CATSESTSVYNEQFF
TRBV5-1	.	TRBJ2-3	.	TGCGCCAGCAACATGGAAGCAGATACGCAGTATTTT	CASNMEADTQYF
TRBV5-1	many	TRBJ2-6	.	TGCGCCAGCAGCCGGATCTCTGGGGCCAACGTCCTGACTTTC	CASSRISGANVLTF
TRBV30	.	TRBJ2-3	TRBD1	TGTGCCTGGAGTGTGCGGACAGGGGGGAGAAGCACAGATACGCAGTATTTT	CAWSVRTGGRSTDTQYF
TRBV5-1	many	TRBJ2-3	.	TGCGCCAGCAGCATACAGGACGCAGATACGCAGTATTTT	CASSIQDADTQYF
TRBV6-1	many	TRBJ1-1	.	TGTGCCAGCACCCTAAGGACGGGAAACACTGAAGCTTTCTTT	CASTLRTGNTEAFF
TRBV7-3	few	TRBJ2-2	TRBD1	TGTGCCAGCAGCTTAAGAGCGGCAGGGGGCTTGAACACCGGGGAGCTGTTTTTT	CASSLRAAGGLNTGELFF
TRBV6-5	.	TRBJ2-3	TRBD2	TGTGCCAACAGTTCCTCTAGTGCGGGAGGCCTCGGCACAGATACGCAGTATTTT	CANSSSSAGGLGTDTQYF